The next 27 T cell receptor beta chains were all read from a single sample in a study of control samples from healthy donors and cancer patients. Sequencing used immunoSEQ multiplex PCR; TCRdb keeps in-frame clones, though not all of them. The table lists roughly 120,000 clones, approximately 88% of them singletons, with less than 4% in the top ten. Sequencing was done on a sample of PBMCs. Source of these receptors: a woman in her sixties or seventies with lung cancer.

The rearrangement joins TRBV27 to TRBJ1-2; TRBD1 matches 7 bases. The germline CDR1 and CDR2 sequences are MNHEY and SMNVEV (reference sequence). V dropped 10 bases and J dropped 8; count of bases not matched to a gene: 7. The CDR3 is 11 amino acids. The CDR3 region has the DNA TGTGCCACTGGGACAGTCCGGGGCTACACCTTC. Translated, it gives CATGTVRGYTF.

This clone has more than one count but fewer than ten. The chain couples TRBV3-1 (or the pseudogene TRBV3-2) to TRBJ2-1; D uncertain. The germline V gene encodes CDR1 LGHDT and CDR2 YNNKEL (reference sequence). CDR3 size: 14 residues. The V gene lost 1 base and the J gene lost 6 bases, with 10 bases spanning the gap. CDR3 in amino acids: CASSQVPEGNEQFF. The CDR3 DNA reads as TGTGCCAGCAGCCAAGTCCCAGAAGGCAATGAGCAGTTCTTC.

CDR3 DNA sequence: TGTGCCAGCAGTTTGGAGGGGAACGGGCCCCAGCATTTT. As protein: CASSLEGNGPQHF. The chain links TRBV12-3 or TRBV12-4 to TRBJ1-5; weak D call: TRBD1 (5 bases). V dropped 3 bases and J dropped 9 bases, with 12 bases sitting between them. This CDR3 is built from 13 residues.

The V call is TRBV3-1 (or the pseudogene TRBV3-2), the J call TRBJ2-1, with 7 positions matching TRBD1. The germline gives CDR1 LGHDT, CDR2 YNNKEL (reference sequence). V dropped 5 bases and J dropped 3; count of bases not matched to a gene: 10. CDR3 length: 16 residues. Here the CDR3 reads CASSDPGQKYYNEQFF. In DNA, the CDR3 is TGTGCCAGCAGCGACCCGGGACAGAAATACTACAATGAGCAGTTCTTC.

The chain is built from TRBV19 and TRBJ2-1, with 7 bases that match TRBD2. The trim removed 7 bases at V and 2 bases at J, leaving 11 bases unmatched. Germline V gene sequence: CDR1 LNHDA, CDR2 SQIVND (reference sequence). There are 16 residues in the CDR3. CDR3 residues: CASTPLGRGTYNEQFF. CDR3 nucleotide sequence: TGTGCCAGTACCCCCCTGGGGCGGGGGACCTACAATGAGCAGTTCTTC.

The chain is built from TRBV7-3 and TRBJ1-1, with unresolved D. CDR1 and CDR2 from the germline V gene are SGHTA and FQGTGA. Trimming stripped 1 base from V and 5 bases from J, with 14 bases between. The CDR3 loop spans 15 amino acids. The CDR3 DNA is TGTGCCAGCAGCTTAAATTCCCGACTCGGGACTGAAGCTTTCTTT. It translates to CASSLNSRLGTEAFF.

Details on this clone: Other DNA sequences from this sample encode an identical CDR3 as well. The V and J genes are TRBV18 and TRBJ2-2; either TRBD1 or TRBD2 may supply D (5 bases each). Germline values: CDR1 KGHSH, CDR2 LQKENI. The CDR3 is made up of 15 amino acids. Trimming left V 6 bases short and J 1 base short, with 12 bases between. The CDR3 DNA reads as TGTGCCAGCTCTCCCGGGACCGGGAACACCGGGGAGCTGTTTTTT. This translates into CASSPGTGNTGELFF.

The chain combines TRBV19 with TRBJ1-5; TRBD1 aligns across 8 bases. The V and J ends lost 1 base and 6 bases, in that order; junction bases with no gene match: 8. Germline V CDR1 and CDR2: LNHDA, SQIVND (reference sequence). The CDR3 length is 16 residues. CDR3 loop: CASSIVGGQGGQPQHF. CDR3 nucleotides: TGTGCCAGTAGTATAGTAGGCGGACAGGGAGGTCAGCCCCAGCATTTT.

Remarks on this clone: A much larger clone differs by one base, so this may be a read error. This chain joins TRBV19 and TRBJ2-7; tentative D call: TRBD1 (8 bases). Germline V CDR1 and CDR2: LNHDA, SQIVND (reference sequence). This CDR3 has 16 amino acids. In nucleotides, the CDR3 is TGTGCCAGTAGTGCCCTGGGAGGGACAGGCCACTACGAGCGGTACTTC. Amino acids: CASSALGGTGHYERYF.

This chain links TRBV10-3 with TRBJ2-3, with 10 bases that match TRBD1. Germline V CDR1 and CDR2: ENHRY, SYGVKD. The CDR3 spans 15 residues. V was clipped by 6 bases and J by 2 bases; unmatched bases: 5. CDR3 sequence: CAIRETGGSTDTQYF. The CDR3 DNA is TGTGCCATCAGGGAGACAGGGGGCTCCACAGATACGCAGTATTTT.

V gene TRBV18 combines with J gene TRBJ1-2; TRBD1 matches at 8 bases. This CDR3 contains 14 residues. J lost 4 bases, V lost 3 bases, and 4 bases had no gene match. In germline, CDR1 is KGHSH, CDR2 LQKENI. The CDR3 DNA follows: TGTGCCAGCTCACCTGGACAGGGAGGCTATGGCTACACCTTC. Protein sequence: CASSPGQGGYGYTF.

The V call is TRBV2, the J call TRBJ1-1, with D uncertain. The V gene's germline CDR1 is SNHLY and CDR2 FYNNEI. The CDR3 covers 13 residues. Trimming removed 5 bases from V and 6 bases from J, with 13 bases in between. CDR3: CASSRSDLSEAFF. DNA of the CDR3: TGTGCCAGCAGTCGTTCAGACCTGTCTGAAGCTTTCTTT.

The chain combines TRBV3-1 (or the pseudogene TRBV3-2) with TRBJ2-5; TRBD2 matches at 8 bases. The CDR3 totals 14 residues. Germline CDR1 LGHDT, CDR2 YNNKEL (reference sequence). With V trimmed by 3 bases and J by 5 bases, 5 bases remained unmatched. The CDR3 protein is CASSHRGGTETQYF. In DNA form, the CDR3 reads TGTGCCAGCAGCCACCGGGGGGGCACGGAGACCCAGTACTTC.

V and J are TRBV6-5 and TRBJ1-4; 7 nucleotides line up with TRBD1. With 0 bases clipped from V and 5 bases from J, the junction kept 3 bases outside the gene matches. Germline assignment: CDR1 MNHEY and CDR2 SVGAGI. The CDR3 spans 15 residues. CDR3 nucleotide sequence: TGTGCCAGCAGTTACTCCCGACAGGGAAATGAAAAACTGTTTTTT. Translating gives CASSYSRQGNEKLFF.

This clone was observed a single time. The chain uses TRBV29-1 and TRBJ2-7; 7 nucleotides line up with TRBD2. Germline CDR1 SQVTM, CDR2 ANQGSEA. CDR3 size: 13 residues. The V segment lost 7 bases and the J segment 4 bases; nucleotides outside the gene matches: 10. CDR3 sequence: CSANLGGDYEQYF. The CDR3 bases are TGCAGCGCGAACCTTGGGGGGGATTACGAGCAGTACTTC.

The V gene is TRBV6-6, the J gene TRBJ2-3, with D uncertain. V gave up 5 bases and J gave up 0 bases, with 18 bases separating them. Germline V gives CDR1 MNHNY, CDR2 SVGAGI (reference sequence). The CDR3 extends over 17 amino acids. Here the CDR3 DNA reads TGTGCCAGCAGTCCTCTGAGAAGATACACTAGCACAGATACGCAGTATTTT. It is translated as CASSPLRRYTSTDTQYF.

This clone has only one observation. The chain links TRBV7-2 to TRBJ2-2; 7 bases agree with TRBD2. Germline values: CDR1 SGHTA, CDR2 FQGNSA. Trimming cost V 0 bases and J 5 bases; bases outside gene matches: 3. CDR3 length: 15 residues. In DNA, the CDR3 is TGTGCCAGCAGCTTAGCGGTCGGGGGGACCGGGGAGCTGTTTTTT. Translated, it gives CASSLAVGGTGELFF.

V gene TRBV23-1 combines with J gene TRBJ1-6; 7 bases map to TRBD1. TRBV23-1 is reported as an ORF; its role is uncertain. V lost 0 bases to trimming and J lost 9 bases; unmatched junction nucleotides: 8. CDR3 length: 16 amino acids. The CDR3: CASSQSFDRASSPLHF. The CDR3, as DNA: TGCGCCAGCAGTCAATCTTTTGACAGGGCAAGTTCACCCCTCCACTTT.

The chain joins TRBV7-9 to TRBJ1-1, with D maybe TRBD1 (6 bases). Trimming pared 2 bases from V and 3 bases from J, leaving 13 bases between. Germline V gene lookup returns CDR1 SEHNR and CDR2 FQNEAQ (reference sequence). CDR3 length equals 15 residues. CDR3 coding DNA: TGTGCCAGCAGCTTACGGGGGCAGGGCGACACTGAAGCTTTCTTT. Its protein product is CASSLRGQGDTEAFF.

The chain employs TRBV6-5 and TRBJ1-2; 8 bases align to TRBD1. The junction had 4 bases not matched to a gene; V was cut back by 0 bases and J by 4 bases. The germline V gene has CDR1 MNHEY and CDR2 SVGAGI. CDR3 length: 15 amino acids. The CDR3 loop reads CASSYSYRGTYGYTF. The CDR3 DNA sequence: TGTGCCAGCAGTTACTCGTACAGGGGGACCTATGGCTACACCTTC.

This chain uses TRBV10-3 with TRBJ1-6; D not resolved. The CDR3 is 13 residues long. The V end lost 4 bases, the J end lost 9 bases, and 10 bases lay between the germline ends. The germline V gene has CDR1 ENHRY and CDR2 SYGVKD. The CDR3 protein is CAISGEAPSPLHF. The CDR3 nucleotides read TGTGCCATCAGTGGAGAGGCACCTTCACCCCTCCACTTT.

The genes are TRBV7-6 and TRBJ2-5, with D unresolved. Trimming removed 6 bases from V and 0 bases from J, with 5 bases in between. Germline CDR1 is SGHVS and CDR2 is FNYEAQ. The CDR3 is 12 amino acids. CDR3 sequence: CASSPNQETQYF. The CDR3 DNA reads as TGTGCCAGCAGTCCTAACCAAGAGACCCAGTACTTC.

The chain is built from TRBV11-1 and TRBJ2-2; no clear D gene. Germline-derived CDR1 and CDR2 are SGHAT and FQDESV (reference sequence). Trimming removed 5 bases at V and 3 bases at J, with 4 bases between. The CDR3 sequence is 12 residues long. The CDR3 protein is CASSRDTGELFF. The DNA for the CDR3 is TGTGCCAGCAGCCGGGACACCGGGGAGCTGTTTTTT.

This clone has just a few counts. This sequence joins TRBV5-8 and TRBJ1-3; D is perhaps TRBD1 (5 bases). This CDR3 has 17 residues. CDR1 and CDR2 (germline): SGHTS, YDEGEE. Deletions cut 1 base from V and 0 bases from J, with 14 bases between. The CDR3 DNA reads TGTGCCAGCAGCTTGACCGCGGGACGGTTCTCTGGAAACACCATATATTTT. Translating it yields CASSLTAGRFSGNTIYF.

This rearrangement joins TRBV11-3 to TRBJ2-5, with TRBD1 identical over 8 bases. Losses at the gene ends were 0 bases for V and 4 bases for J; bases not matched to a gene: 1. Germline values: CDR1 SGHNT, CDR2 YENEEA. This CDR3 has 14 amino acids. DNA of the CDR3: TGTGCCAGCAGCTTAGAACAGGGGGTAGAGACCCAGTACTTC. It codes for CASSLEQGVETQYF.

This clone was seen a handful of times. This chain connects TRBV27 to TRBJ2-1; no definite D call. V shed 6 bases and J shed 4 bases, with 13 bases lying between them. This CDR3 region has 14 residues. The germline V gene encodes CDR1 MNHEY and CDR2 SMNVEV (reference sequence). The CDR3, as DNA: TGTGCCAGCAGACGGTTTGCCTCATACAATGAGCAGTTCTTC. Encoded protein: CASRRFASYNEQFF.

The chain carries TRBV4-2 and TRBJ2-1, with TRBD2 matching over 10 bases. Looked up from germline, CDR1 is LGHNA and CDR2 is YNFKEQ. The ends lost 4 bases at V and 8 bases at J; junction bases unmatched: 11. This CDR3 is built from 16 residues. CDR3 amino acids: CASSREREGRRYEQFF. The CDR3, as DNA: TGTGCCAGCAGCCGTGAGCGGGAGGGCCGCCGCTATGAGCAGTTCTTC.